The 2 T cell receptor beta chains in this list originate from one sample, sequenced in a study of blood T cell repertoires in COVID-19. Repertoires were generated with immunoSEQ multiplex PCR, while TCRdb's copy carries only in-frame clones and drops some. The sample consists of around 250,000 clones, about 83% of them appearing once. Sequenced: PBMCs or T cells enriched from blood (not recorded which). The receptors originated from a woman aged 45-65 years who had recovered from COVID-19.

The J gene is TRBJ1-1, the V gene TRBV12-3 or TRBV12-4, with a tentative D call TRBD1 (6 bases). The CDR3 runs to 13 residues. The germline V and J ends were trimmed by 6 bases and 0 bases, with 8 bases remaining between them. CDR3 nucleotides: TGTGCCAGCAGCGGACAGTTGAACACTGAAGCTTTCTTT. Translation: CASSGQLNTEAFF.

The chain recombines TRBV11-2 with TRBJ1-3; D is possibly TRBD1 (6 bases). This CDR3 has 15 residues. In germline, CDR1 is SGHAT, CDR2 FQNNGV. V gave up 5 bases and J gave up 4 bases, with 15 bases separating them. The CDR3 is CASSPLTGEGNTIYF. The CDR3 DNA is TGTGCCAGCAGCCCCCTGACAGGCGAGGGAAACACCATATATTTT.